These 13 T cell receptor beta chains were all obtained from the same sample, sequenced in a study of cytomegalovirus exposure and HLA in healthy donors. The PCR ran on 60 Vbeta and 13 Jbeta primers. Profiled with immunoSEQ multiplex PCR; TCRdb holds only in-frame clones, not every one. The sample consists of approximately 110,000 clones, under 85% of them appearing once. Material for sequencing was PBMCs. Source of these receptors: a man aged 35 to 55 in good health and CMV-seronegative.

This clone was counted a few times. The chain uses TRBV6-5 and TRBJ1-6; D not certain. V lost 6 bases to trimming and J lost 0 bases, with 9 bases between them. Per germline, CDR1 MNHEY and CDR2 SVGAGI. The CDR3 spans 15 residues. Written as DNA, the CDR3 is TGTGCCAGCAGCCGAGTAAGCTCCTATAATTCACCCCTCCACTTT. As protein: CASSRVSSYNSPLHF.

The genes are TRBV2 and TRBJ2-4, with 7 nucleotides matching TRBD1. J lost 1 base, V lost 7 bases, and 7 bases had no gene match. CDR3 length equals 15 residues. CDR1 is SNHLY, CDR2 FYNNEI, per germline. The CDR3 here is CASTIEGAAKNIQYF. In nucleotides, the CDR3 is TGTGCCAGCACCATCGAGGGGGCGGCCAAAAACATTCAGTACTTC.

V and J are TRBV28 and TRBJ1-5; 11 positions match TRBD1. This CDR3 is 14 amino acids long. Germline V gene data show CDR1 as MDHEN and CDR2 as SYDVKM. V gave up 7 bases and J gave up 7 bases; unmatched junction bases: 6. DNA for the CDR3: TGTGCCAGCATTCGGACAGGGGGCTGGCAGCCCCAGCATTTT. Residues: CASIRTGGWQPQHF.

The V call is TRBV13, the J call TRBJ2-5; unclear D gene. The J call is in doubt because the DNA end fits TRBJ2-7 better. Germline CDR1 reads PRHDT; CDR2 reads FYEKMQ (reference sequence). CDR3 size: 13 residues. CDR3 nucleotide sequence: TGTGCCAGCAGCCTATCCGGTTCGAACGAGCAGTACTTC. It is translated as CASSLSGSNEQYF.

This chain joins TRBV4-1 and TRBJ1-1; D may be TRBD1 (6 bases). The length of the CDR3 is 14 residues. V was trimmed by 5 bases and J by 0 bases, leaving 10 bases between them. The germline gives CDR1 MGHRA, CDR2 YSYEKL. CDR3 region: CASSYDRLNTEAFF. For the CDR3, the DNA is TGCGCCAGCAGCTATGACAGGCTGAACACTGAAGCTTTCTTT.

The chain couples TRBV28 to TRBJ1-1; D ambiguous. Germline-derived CDR1 and CDR2 are MDHEN and SYDVKM. CDR3 length equals 15 residues. V was clipped by 6 bases and J by 4 bases, with 18 bases between them. The CDR3 sequence is CASRAEVRMSTEAFF. CDR3 coding DNA: TGTGCCAGCAGGGCAGAGGTTAGAATGAGCACTGAAGCTTTCTTT. Full variable domain (missing parts from reference TRBV28 and TRBJ1-1): DVKVTQSSRYLVKRTGEKVFLECVQDMDHENMFWYRQDPGLGLRLIYFSYDVKMKEKGDIPEGYSVSREKKERFSLILESASTNQTSMYLCASRAEVRMSTEAFFGQGTRLTVV.

This clone was observed a few times. J is TRBJ1-5 and V is TRBV7-2; D is uncertain. Between the trimmed V and J ends, which lost 4 bases and 1 base, there was a span of 8 bases. CDR3 size: 14 residues. Germline V gene data show CDR1 as SGHTA and CDR2 as FQGNSA. The CDR3 coding sequence is TGTGCCAGCAGCTCGTACGGGAGCAATCAGCCCCAGCATTTT. Its protein is CASSSYGSNQPQHF.

Only a few counts were recorded for this clone. The chain couples TRBV5-4 to TRBJ1-1; D unresolved. CDR1 and CDR2 from the germline V gene are SGHNT and YYREEE (reference sequence). Trimming left V 4 bases short and J 11 bases short, with 15 bases between. CDR3 size: 12 residues. CDR3 sequence reads: CASSGSGGEAFF. As DNA, the CDR3 is TGTGCCAGCAGCGGCTCAGGAGGAGAGGCTTTCTTT. Complete variable domain (other parts from reference TRBV5-4 and TRBJ1-1): ETGVTQSPTHLIKTRGQQVTLRCSSQSGHNTVSWYQQALGQGPQFIFQYYREEENGRGNFPPRFSGLQFPNYSSELNVNALELDDSALYLCASSGSGGEAFFGQGTRLTVV.

The V and J genes are TRBV4-1 and TRBJ2-3; TRBD2 aligns across 15 bases. There are 16 residues in the CDR3. Germline CDR1 reads MGHRA; CDR2 reads YSYEKL. With V trimmed by 4 bases and J by 6 bases, 5 bases remained unmatched. CDR3: CASSPRTSGGGDTQYF. The DNA of the CDR3 is TGCGCCAGCAGCCCTCGGACTAGCGGGGGGGGTGATACGCAGTATTTT.

The chain has TRBV10-3 and TRBJ2-7, with D possibly being TRBD1 (6 bases). There are 13 residues in the CDR3. V was trimmed by 5 bases and J by 5 bases, leaving 13 bases between them. In germline, CDR1 is ENHRY, CDR2 SYGVKD. The CDR3 coding sequence is TGTGCCATCAGTACAGGGAGTAGGGACGAGCAGTACTTC. It yields the protein CAISTGSRDEQYF.

V gene TRBV9 combines with J gene TRBJ2-1; 14 nucleotides agree with TRBD2. The V gene's germline CDR1 is SGDLS and CDR2 YYNGEE. The CDR3 has 15 amino acids. Germline trimming cut 4 bases from V and 7 bases from J; bases unmatched to any gene: 4. The CDR3 bases are TGTGCCAGCAGCTCAGGACTAGCGGGAGGAAATGAGCAGTTCTTC. This translates into CASSSGLAGGNEQFF.

This chain connects TRBV1 to TRBJ2-7; the tabulated D call, TRBD2, remains unverified against the DNA. TRBV1 is a listed pseudogene. The CDR3 is 15 amino acids. For the CDR3, the DNA is TGCACCAGCAGCCGCCGCCAGCGGGGAATCCACGAGCAGTACTTC. Protein: CTSSRRQRGIHEQYF.

The chain links TRBV15 to TRBJ1-2; 7 bases are a match to TRBD1. The CDR3 runs to 13 residues. CDR1 LNHNV and CDR2 YYDKDF come from the germline V gene (reference sequence). Germline trimming cut 3 bases from V and 7 bases from J; bases unmatched to any gene: 5. The CDR3: CATSSLQGVGYTF. CDR3 in DNA: TGTGCCACCAGCAGTCTTCAGGGGGTTGGCTACACCTTC.